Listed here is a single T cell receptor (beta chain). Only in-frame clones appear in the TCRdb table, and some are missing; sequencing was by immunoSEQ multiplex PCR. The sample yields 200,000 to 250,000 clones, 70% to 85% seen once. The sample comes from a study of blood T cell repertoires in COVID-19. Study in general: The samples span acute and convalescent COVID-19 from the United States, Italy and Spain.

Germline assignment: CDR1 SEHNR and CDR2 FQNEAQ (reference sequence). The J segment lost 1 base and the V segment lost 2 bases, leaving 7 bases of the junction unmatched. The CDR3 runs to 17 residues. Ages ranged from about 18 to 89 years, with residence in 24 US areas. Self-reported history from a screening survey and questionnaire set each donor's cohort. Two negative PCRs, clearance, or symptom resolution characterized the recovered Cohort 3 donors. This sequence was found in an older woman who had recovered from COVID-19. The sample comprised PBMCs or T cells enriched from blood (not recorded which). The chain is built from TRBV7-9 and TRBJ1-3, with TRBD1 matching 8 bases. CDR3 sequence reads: CASSLSGTGVSGNTIYF. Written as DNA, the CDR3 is TGTGCCAGCAGCTTAAGTGGGACAGGAGTTTCTGGAAACACCATATATTTT.